Each of the 23 T cell receptor beta chains below was sequenced from the same sample in a study of blood T cell repertoires in COVID-19. Repertoires were generated with immunoSEQ multiplex PCR, while TCRdb's copy carries only in-frame clones and drops some. The table includes 200,000 to 250,000 clones, more than 70% detected once. The source material was peripheral blood. The receptors come from a woman of 80 years or more with COVID-19, enrolled during active disease.

The chain is built from TRBV28 and TRBJ1-1; D unclear. Germline V gene sequence: CDR1 MDHEN, CDR2 SYDVKM. The V end was cut by 3 bases, the J end by 3 bases, with 5 bases between. The CDR3 is made up of 12 amino acids. DNA for the CDR3: TGTGCCAGCAGTTTCAGTTACACTGAAGCTTTCTTT. Translation gives CASSFSYTEAFF.

This clone was seen only once. V usage is TRBV7-9 and J usage is TRBJ1-2, with no clear D. The CDR3 covers 13 residues. Germline-derived CDR1 and CDR2 are SEHNR and FQNEAQ (reference sequence). V was pared by 0 bases and J by 7 bases, with 9 bases between. This chain's CDR3 is CASSLAPRSGYTF. The CDR3 region has the DNA TGTGCCAGCAGCTTAGCGCCGCGGAGTGGCTACACCTTC. The variable domain in full, with the rest retrieved from reference TRBV7-9 and TRBJ1-2, is DTGVSQNPRHKITKRGQNVTFRCDPISEHNRLYWYRQTLGQGPEFLTYFQNEAQLEKSRLLSDRFSAERPKGSFSTLEIQRTEQGDSAMYLCASSLAPRSGYTFGSGTRLTVV.

This clone was found once. The chain joins TRBV2 to TRBJ1-6, with 7 bases that match TRBD1. The CDR3 contains 15 residues. V shed 5 bases and J 9 bases; nucleotides not matched to a gene: 10. From germline, CDR1 is SNHLY and CDR2 FYNNEI. The CDR3 nucleotides are TGTGCCAGCAGTCCAGACAGGGCCAACGCTTCACCCCTCCACTTT. This translates into CASSPDRANASPLHF.

This clone was observed once. V gene TRBV28 combines with J gene TRBJ2-7; 8 nucleotides line up with TRBD1. V shed 5 bases and J 3 bases; nucleotides not matched to a gene: 9. The CDR3 extends over 15 amino acids. Germline assignment: CDR1 MDHEN and CDR2 SYDVKM. CDR3 nucleotide sequence: TGTGCCAGCAGTAGTTCGGAGACAGGGGTCTACGAGCAGTACTTC. Its translation is CASSSSETGVYEQYF. The full variable domain, completed using reference TRBV28 and TRBJ2-7, is DVKVTQSSRYLVKRTGEKVFLECVQDMDHENMFWYRQDPGLGLRLIYFSYDVKMKEKGDIPEGYSVSREKKERFSLILESASTNQTSMYLCASSSSETGVYEQYFGPGTRLTVT.

The V call is TRBV18, the J call TRBJ2-7; D uncertain. The germline V gene encodes CDR1 KGHSH and CDR2 LQKENI. The CDR3 totals 14 residues. The V end was cut by 4 bases, the J end by 2 bases, with 12 bases between. The CDR3 loop is CASSRPPVTYEQYF. The CDR3 DNA reads TGTGCCAGCTCACGTCCACCGGTTACCTACGAGCAGTACTTC.

The chain joins TRBV7-2 to TRBJ2-3, with 11 bases aligning to TRBD2. The CDR3 sequence is 16 residues long. V shed 3 bases and J 1 base; nucleotides not matched to a gene: 3. Germline V lookup: CDR1 SGHTA, CDR2 FQGNSA. In nucleotides, the CDR3 is TGTGCCAGCAGCTTGAAGACTAGCGGGGGCACAGATACGCAGTATTTT. Its translation is CASSLKTSGGTDTQYF. Full variable domain (missing parts from reference TRBV7-2 and TRBJ2-3): GAGVSQSPSNKVTEKGKDVELRCDPISGHTALYWYRQSLGQGLEFLIYFQGNSAPDKSGLPSDRFSAERTGGSVSTLTIQRTQQEDSAVYLCASSLKTSGGTDTQYFGPGTRLTVL.

CDR3 nucleotides: TGTGCCAGCAATCCGGACAGGGGATATAATTCACCCCTCCACTTT. Its protein is CASNPDRGYNSPLHF. The chain employs TRBV28 and TRBJ1-6; 9 bases align to TRBD1. Germline assignment: CDR1 MDHEN and CDR2 SYDVKM. There are 15 residues in the CDR3. The J segment lost 4 bases and the V segment lost 7 bases, leaving 5 bases of the junction unmatched.

This clone was counted a single time. The chain is built from TRBV3-1 (or the pseudogene TRBV3-2) and TRBJ1-1; D might be TRBD1 (6 bases). Germline V lookup: CDR1 LGHDT, CDR2 YNNKEL (reference sequence). The CDR3 covers 14 residues. V was cut by 3 bases and J by 2 bases, with 10 bases left in between. The CDR3 region has the DNA TGTGCCAGCAGCCAGGACAGAATTAACACTGAAGCTTTCTTT. Translating gives CASSQDRINTEAFF.

The chain recombines TRBV6-1 with TRBJ1-5, with a possible D match to TRBD1 (5 bases). This CDR3 has 15 residues. V lost 1 base to trimming and J lost 7 bases, with 14 bases between them. Germline CDR1 and CDR2: MNHNS and SASEGT. CDR3 DNA: TGTGCCAGCAGTGAAGGGGGACTGGGTGGGCAGCCCCAGCATTTT. As protein: CASSEGGLGGQPQHF.

The chain couples TRBV5-1 to TRBJ2-7, with 8 positions matching TRBD2. Germline V CDR1 and CDR2: SGHRS, YFSETQ. The CDR3 runs to 17 residues. J gave up 6 bases and V 7 bases, and 21 bases lay outside the gene matches. The CDR3 protein is CASRKPQESGGPGEQYF. Written as DNA, the CDR3 is TGCGCCAGCCGTAAACCGCAGGAGAGCGGGGGTCCTGGCGAGCAGTACTTC.

V and J are TRBV7-2 and TRBJ1-4; the D is unclear. CDR3 length equals 15 residues. Deletions cut 2 bases from V and 13 bases from J, with 20 bases between. Germline-derived CDR1 and CDR2 are SGHTA and FQGNSA. CDR3 bases: TGTGCCAGCAGCTTATCCGGACTCGGCCTAGCGGGACTGTTTTTT. It translates to CASSLSGLGLAGLFF.

The chain recombines TRBV9 with TRBJ2-3; D ambiguous. In germline, CDR1 is SGDLS, CDR2 YYNGEE. V dropped 0 bases and J dropped 1 base, with 9 bases sitting between them. The CDR3 runs 15 residues. Here the CDR3 DNA reads TGTGCCAGCAGCGTAGGGGTAGCCCGCACAGATACGCAGTATTTT. Its protein is CASSVGVARTDTQYF.

The rearrangement uses TRBV19 and TRBJ2-7, with TRBD2 matching over 11 bases. Germline loops: CDR1 LNHDA, CDR2 SQIVND (reference sequence). Trimming took 4 bases from V and 3 from J; bases not matched to a gene: 2. The CDR3 contains 14 residues. CDR3 in DNA: TGTGCCAGTAGTAGAACTAGCGGGGGCTACGAGCAGTACTTC. Translating it yields CASSRTSGGYEQYF.

The rearrangement joins TRBV5-6 to TRBJ1-1, with TRBD1 identical over 8 bases. The V and J ends lost 6 bases and 1 base, in that order; junction bases with no gene match: 11. The germline CDR1 and CDR2 sequences are SGHDT and YYEEEE. CDR3 size: 16 residues. In DNA form, the CDR3 reads TGTGCCAGCAACCCCTCCGACAGGGGATGGAACACTGAAGCTTTCTTT. Translating it yields CASNPSDRGWNTEAFF.

The chain is built from TRBV5-5 and TRBJ2-7; a possible D gene is TRBD1 (6 bases). This CDR3 has 12 residues. Deletions cut 5 bases from V and 5 bases from J, with 11 bases between. Germline loops: CDR1 SGHKS, CDR2 YYEKEE (reference sequence). In DNA form, the CDR3 reads TGTGCCAGCAGTTGGACAGATCACGAGCAGTACGTC. Protein sequence: CASSWTDHEQYV.

The chain links TRBV4-1 to TRBJ2-7; 10 bases fit TRBD1. In germline, CDR1 is MGHRA, CDR2 YSYEKL. CDR3 length equals 19 residues. V lost 0 bases to trimming and J lost 1 base; unmatched junction nucleotides: 12. CDR3 sequence (DNA): TGCGCCAGCAGCCAAGACGTTCGACAGGGGGCGCGAGGATCCTACGAGCAGTACTTC. It translates to CASSQDVRQGARGSYEQYF.

The rearrangement links TRBV6-9 to TRBJ2-4, with 8 bases matching TRBD1. The V segment lost 4 bases and the J segment 7 bases; nucleotides outside the gene matches: 9. This CDR3 is 15 amino acids long. Germline V CDR1 and CDR2: MNHGY, SVAAGI. The CDR3 DNA reads as TGTGCCAGCAGTTTTGGAGCGAACAGGGGGAACATTCAGTACTTC. Translation: CASSFGANRGNIQYF.

The CDR3 DNA follows: TGTGCCAGCAGCTCCTCCGGGACAGGGTGGACAGATACGCAGTATTTT. This encodes CASSSSGTGWTDTQYF. The rearrangement uses TRBV5-5 and TRBJ2-3; TRBD1 matches 9 bases. The CDR3 has 16 residues. Per the germline V gene, CDR1 is SGHKS and CDR2 is YYEKEE (reference sequence). V was clipped by 3 bases and J by 3 bases; unmatched bases: 8.

This chain joins TRBV29-1 and TRBJ2-2; the D is unclear. CDR1 SQVTM and CDR2 ANQGSEA come from the germline V gene. The CDR3 runs to 13 residues. The V and J ends lost 7 bases and 3 bases respectively, with 12 bases between them. Here the CDR3 DNA reads TGCAGCGCGGCGGCGGTCGACACCGGGGAGCTGTTTTTT. Translated: CSAAAVDTGELFF.

The chain joins TRBV6-5 to TRBJ2-2, with D maybe TRBD2 (6 bases). The CDR3 is made up of 12 amino acids. The germline V gene encodes CDR1 MNHEY and CDR2 SVGAGI. V lost 6 bases, J lost 6 bases, and 8 bases lay in between. The CDR3 nucleotides read TGTGCCAGCAGCAGGGACTCCGGGGAGCTGTTTTTT. Translation gives CASSRDSGELFF.

The chain joins TRBV6-5 to TRBJ2-2; D is uncertain. V was clipped by 6 bases and J by 2 bases, with 10 bases between them. CDR3 size: 14 residues. In germline, CDR1 is MNHEY, CDR2 SVGAGI. The CDR3 sequence is CASRTPSNTGELFF. The CDR3 DNA sequence: TGTGCCAGCAGGACACCTTCCAACACCGGGGAGCTGTTTTTT.

V usage is TRBV6-5 and J usage is TRBJ2-1, with D possibly being TRBD2 (7 bases). This CDR3 has 15 residues. Germline V CDR1 and CDR2: MNHEY, SVGAGI. V was pared by 4 bases and J by 5 bases, with 15 bases between. CDR3 amino acids: CASSLPGGVHNEQFF. The CDR3 DNA sequence: TGTGCCAGCAGTTTACCGGGGGGCGTCCACAATGAGCAGTTCTTC.

This chain links TRBV18 with TRBJ1-3; tentative D call: TRBD1 (6 bases). The CDR3 is made up of 16 amino acids. Trimming took 5 bases from V and 1 from J, leaving 15 bases between them. Germline V lookup: CDR1 KGHSH, CDR2 LQKENI. Here the CDR3 reads CASSTRQQGSGNTIYF. The CDR3 DNA sequence: TGTGCCAGCTCAACCCGACAGCAGGGGTCTGGAAACACCATATATTTT.